The rows below give T cell receptor beta chains drawn from one sample of a study of cytomegalovirus exposure and HLA in healthy donors. Produced via immunoSEQ multiplex PCR; TCRdb's table is partial and in-frame only. Of approximately 61,000 clones in the sample, about 80% are singletons; the top ten hold roughly 8%. Material for sequencing was PBMCs. The receptors here all came from a man in his late teens or twenties in good health and CMV-seropositive. CDR3s include the opening cysteine and the closing phenylalanine or tryptophan. A D gene is named only where the DNA matches it firmly. The size entry is marked missing in some rows and otherwise reads once, few, many or a size class.

v_gene	j_gene	abundance	d_gene	CDR3nt	CDR3aa
TRBV5-1	TRBJ2-3	.	TRBD2	TGCGCCAGCAGCACACTAGCGGGAGCCACAGATACGCAGTATTTT	CASSTLAGATDTQYF
TRBV14	TRBJ1-1	.	.	TGTGCCAGCAGCCTAACAGGGCCCACTGAAGCTTTCTTT	CASSLTGPTEAFF
TRBV30	TRBJ2-1	few	TRBD2	TGTGCCTGGAGTGTAACGGGGGGGCCCACCTACAATGAGCAGTTCTTC	CAWSVTGGPTYNEQFF
TRBV30	TRBJ1-5	few	TRBD1	TGTGCCTGGAGACGACCGACAGGGGGAATGGCGGCCCAGCATTTT	CAWRRPTGGMAAQHF
TRBV12-5	TRBJ1-1	.	TRBD1	TGTGCTAGTGGCCGCTGGCAGGGGGACACTGAAGCTTTCTTT	CASGRWQGDTEAFF
TRBV5-4	TRBJ1-5	.	TRBD1	TGTGCCAGCAGCCATGACAGGGTTCAGCCCCAGCATTTT	CASSHDRVQPQHF
TRBV30	TRBJ1-5	.	.	TGTGCCTGGAGTGGGCAGGGAAGTGGGCCCCAGCATTTT	CAWSGQGSGPQHF
TRBV5-1	TRBJ2-3	many	TRBD2	TGCGCCAGCCGGACTAGCCCAGATACGCAGTATTTT	CASRTSPDTQYF
TRBV7-2	TRBJ2-6	.	.	TGTGCCAGCAGCCCATCTGGGGCCAACGTCCTGACTTTC	CASSPSGANVLTF
TRBV29-1	TRBJ2-5	once	TRBD1	TGCAGCGTACGGGACAGTTACCAAGAGACCCAGTACTTC	CSVRDSYQETQYF
TRBV9	TRBJ1-5	.	.	TGTGCCAGCAGCGTAGATGGGATCCAGGGGCAGCCCCAGCATTTT	CASSVDGIQGQPQHF
TRBV2	TRBJ1-1	.	TRBD1	TGTGCCAGCAGTCGACAGGGGATGGACACTGAAGCTTTCTTT	CASSRQGMDTEAFF
TRBV9	TRBJ1-2	.	.	TGTGCCAGCAGCGGGAGGTGGACGGGTGGCTACACCTTC	CASSGRWTGGYTF
TRBV2	TRBJ1-6	.	.	TGTGCCAGCAGTGCCAGCTGGAGCAGGGGACGAAATAATTCACCCCTCCACTTT	CASSASWSRGRNNSPLHF
TRBV5-4	TRBJ1-2	.	TRBD1	TGTGCCAGCAGCCTGGCAGGAGAGGGGGCGTATTATGGCTACACCTTC	CASSLAGEGAYYGYTF
TRBV7-6	TRBJ1-4	.	TRBD1	TGTGCCAGCAGCTTAGGACAGGGGAATGAAAAACTGTTTTTT	CASSLGQGNEKLFF
TRBV11-2	TRBJ1-2	.	.	TGTGCCAGCAGCTGGGGGGGAGGTGGCCGAAACTATGGCTACACCTTC	CASSWGGGGRNYGYTF
TRBV5-1	TRBJ1-6	.	.	TGCGCCAGCAGCTCTACTCAGGGTAGTCAAAATTCACCCCTCCACTTT	CASSSTQGSQNSPLHF
TRBV4-1	TRBJ1-2	.	TRBD1	TGCGCCAGCAGCCAAGACTTCGGACAGGGGTATGGCTACACCTTC	CASSQDFGQGYGYTF
TRBV5-1	TRBJ2-7	.	.	TGCGCCAGCAGCTTGGAGGGCCGCGGGTACGAGCAGTACTTC	CASSLEGRGYEQYF
TRBV6-5	TRBJ2-1	.	TRBD1	TGTGCCAGCAGCCACGGACAGGGCCCCTACAATGAGCAGTTCTTC	CASSHGQGPYNEQFF
TRBV19	TRBJ1-1	.	TRBD1	TGTGCCAGTAGCACAGGGGTGGTCACTGAAGCTTTCTTT	CASSTGVVTEAFF
TRBV6-5	TRBJ1-1	.	.	TGTGCCAGCAGTTACTTCCCGGGGGGGGACACTGAAGCTTTCTTT	CASSYFPGGDTEAFF
TRBV6-5	TRBJ2-1	.	TRBD2	TGTGCCAGCAGTTACGAGGGGCTAGCGGGCAATGAGCAGTTCTTC	CASSYEGLAGNEQFF
TRBV19	TRBJ1-6	.	.	TGTGCCAGTATTGGGTGGGGCGATTCACCCCTCCACTTT	CASIGWGDSPLHF
TRBV11-3	TRBJ1-4	few	.	TGTGCCAGCAGCTTAGGGCCGGGGGAAAAACTGTTTTTT	CASSLGPGEKLFF
TRBV7-6	TRBJ1-6	.	.	TGTGCCAGCAGCTTATTGCAGGGGCCTAATTCACCCCTCCACTTT	CASSLLQGPNSPLHF
TRBV10-3	TRBJ2-7	once	TRBD2	TGTGCCTCGGGACTAGCGATTGAGGAGCAGTACTTC	CASGLAIEEQYF
TRBV6-6	TRBJ1-5	.	TRBD1	TGTGCCACACAGACAGGGCCCAGCAATCAGCCCCAGCATTTT	CATQTGPSNQPQHF
TRBV6-4	TRBJ1-2	.	.	TGTGCCAGCAGTGACTCGATTCAGGGATCGAGAAGTGGCTACACCTTC	CASSDSIQGSRSGYTF
TRBV2	TRBJ2-2	.	TRBD2	TGTGCCAGCAGCGCCGGACTAGCGGGAGAAACCGGGGAGCTGTTTTTT	CASSAGLAGETGELFF
TRBV30	TRBJ2-7	.	TRBD1	TGTGCCTGGAATACGGGACAGGGGCCGTTTGGGTACTTC	CAWNTGQGPFGYF
TRBV30	TRBJ1-6	.	.	TGTGCCTGGGCAGGGGATAATTCACCCCTCCACTTT	CAWAGDNSPLHF
TRBV5-6	TRBJ2-7	.	TRBD2	TGTGCCAGCAGCTCGGAGACTAGCGGGAGCCATTACGAGCAGTACTTC	CASSSETSGSHYEQYF
TRBV2	TRBJ1-2	.	.	TGTGCCAGCAGTGAAGGCGGTCGTAACTATGGCTACACCTTC	CASSEGGRNYGYTF
TRBV10-2	TRBJ1-5	once	TRBD1	TGCGCCAGCAGTGAGAATCGGGGGACAGCCGATCAGCCCCAGCATTTT	CASSENRGTADQPQHF
TRBV6-5	TRBJ2-5	.	TRBD2	TGTGCCAGCAGTTACTCGAGGTCGGGAGGAGAGACCCAGTACTTC	CASSYSRSGGETQYF
TRBV20-1	TRBJ1-1	once	.	TGCAGTGCTACAGGTAGGGAAGCTTTCTTT	CSATGREAFF
TRBV25-1	TRBJ1-5	.	.	TGTGCCAGCAGTTGGGGGGGCGGCAATCAGCCCCAGCATTTT	CASSWGGGNQPQHF
TRBV25-1	TRBJ1-1	once	TRBD1	TGTGCCAGCAGTGACTCGACAGGGGGACGGACTGAAGCTTTCTTT	CASSDSTGGRTEAFF
TRBV6-1	TRBJ2-7	.	TRBD1	TGTGCCAGCAGTGAAGGAGGCAGGGGGTTCGACGAGCAGTACTTC	CASSEGGRGFDEQYF
TRBV27	TRBJ1-1	few	.	TGTGCCAGCAGGAGGGGGATGGGGACTGAAGCTTTCTTT	CASRRGMGTEAFF
TRBV6-1	TRBJ1-2	.	.	TGTGCCAGCAGTGAAAGGCAGGACTATAACACCTTC	CASSERQDYNTF
TRBV30	TRBJ2-1	.	.	TGTGCCTGGAGTCTCCCTCTGGGAGACCAGTTCTTC	CAWSLPLGDQFF